The subject of this entry is one T cell receptor beta chain. No antigen is known for it. These data originate in a study of blood T cells in healthy people across ages. Points from the study as a whole: More naive CD4+ cells and higher diversity were found in long-lived than in aged donors. Since the PBMCs were unsorted, naive and antigen-experienced cells could not be conclusively compared.

Trimming took off 5 bases at V and 1 base at J, with 12 bases between the two ends. The CDR3 length is 15 residues. Germline V gives CDR1 SEHNR, CDR2 FQNEAQ (reference sequence). A second PCR of 7 to 11 cycles used a sample-barcoded 5' primer and a J-beta primer mix. TCRdb recomputed calls from the 5' RACE reads with MiXCR, one row per CDR3 protein. Among approximately 350,000 distinct CDR3 sequences listed, approximately 47% were seen once. The clonotype was recovered from a man aged 60-69 years in good health. Sequencing used blood. This chain uses TRBV7-9 with TRBJ1-5; tentatively, D is TRBD1 (5 bases). The CDR3 sequence: CASSHGTSSNQPQHF. CDR3 coding DNA: TGTGCCAGCAGCCATGGGACGTCGAGCAATCAGCCCCAGCATTTT.